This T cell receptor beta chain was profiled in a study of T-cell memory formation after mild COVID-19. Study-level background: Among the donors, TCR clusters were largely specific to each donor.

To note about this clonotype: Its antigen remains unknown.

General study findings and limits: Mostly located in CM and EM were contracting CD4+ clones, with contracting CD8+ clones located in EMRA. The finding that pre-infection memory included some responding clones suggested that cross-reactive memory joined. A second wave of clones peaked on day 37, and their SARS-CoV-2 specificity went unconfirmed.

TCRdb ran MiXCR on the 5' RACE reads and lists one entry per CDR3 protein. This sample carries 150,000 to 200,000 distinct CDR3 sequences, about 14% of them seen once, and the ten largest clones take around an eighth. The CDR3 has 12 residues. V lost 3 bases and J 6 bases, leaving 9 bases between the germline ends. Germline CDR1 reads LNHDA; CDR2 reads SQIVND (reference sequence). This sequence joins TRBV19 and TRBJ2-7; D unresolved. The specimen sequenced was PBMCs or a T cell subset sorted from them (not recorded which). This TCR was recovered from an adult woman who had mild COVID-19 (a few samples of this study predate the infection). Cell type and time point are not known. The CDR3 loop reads CASSIPTSEQYF. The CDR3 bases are TGTGCCAGTAGTATCCCGACTTCCGAGCAGTACTTC. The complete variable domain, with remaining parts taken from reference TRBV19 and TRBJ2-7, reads DGGITQSPKYLFRKEGQNVTLSCEQNLNHDAMYWYRQDPGQGLRLIYYSQIVNDFQKGDIAEGYSVSREKKESFPLTVTSAQKNPTAFYLCASSIPTSEQYFGPGTRLTVT.